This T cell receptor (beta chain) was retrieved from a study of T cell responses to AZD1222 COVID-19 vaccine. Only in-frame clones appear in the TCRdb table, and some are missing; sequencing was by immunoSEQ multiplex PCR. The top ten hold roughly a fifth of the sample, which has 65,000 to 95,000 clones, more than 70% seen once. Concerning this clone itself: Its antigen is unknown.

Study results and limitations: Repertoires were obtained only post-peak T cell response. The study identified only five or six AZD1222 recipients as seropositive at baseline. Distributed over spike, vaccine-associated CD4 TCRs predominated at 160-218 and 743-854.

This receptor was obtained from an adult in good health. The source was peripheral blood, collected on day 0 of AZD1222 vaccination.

The CDR3, as DNA: TGTGCCAGCAGCTGGGGACAGACTAATCAGCCCCAGCATTTT. This translates into CASSWGQTNQPQHF. The genes are TRBV12-1 and TRBJ1-5; TRBD1 is taken as the D call from the table, unchecked against the DNA. TRBV12-1 is an annotated pseudogene. This CDR3 is built from 14 residues.